The next 8 T cell receptor beta chains were all read from a single sample in a study of T cells in Graves' hyperthyroidism and ophthalmopathy (dated 2019 in TCRdb). The protocol used for the library was multiplex PCR. The sequencer listed for this sample is Illumina HiSeq 2000. The TCR beta CDR3 regions were amplified from the RNA transcripts. The TCR CDR3 was subjected to a first round of RT-PCR using the HTBI primer set and the Qiagen OneStep RT-PCR kit. In-frame beta chains were kept once TCRdb had trimmed the public reads at Q25 with fastp and called clones with MiXCR. Identical CDR3 protein sequences are pooled into one entry, listed with their most common genes and DNA. For this sample there are roughly 380,000 distinct CDR3 sequences; roughly 13% appear just once. The top ten clonotypes cover roughly 9.6% of the sample. The sample taken for sequencing was blood. The receptors derive from an older woman with Graves' hyperthyroidism.

This clonotype has only a few counts. The rearrangement uses TRBV11-2 and TRBJ2-5; TRBD2 might be the D (7 bases). Germline CDR1 reads SGHAT; CDR2 reads FQNNGV. Trimming cost V 4 bases and J 5 bases, with 20 bases left between them. The CDR3 runs 16 residues. CDR3: CASSSLTGGIWETQYF. Here the CDR3 DNA reads TGTGCCAGCAGCTCCTTAACGGGGGGCATCTGGGAGACCCAGTACTTC.

The chain joins TRBV30 to TRBJ2-1; TRBD2 aligns across 9 bases. V lost 5 bases to trimming and J lost 0 bases; unmatched junction nucleotides: 5. The V gene's germline CDR1 is GTSNPN and CDR2 SVGIG (reference sequence). This CDR3 has 15 amino acids. CDR3 sequence: CAWGGSGSSYNEQFF. In DNA, the CDR3 is TGTGCCTGGGGGGGTAGCGGGAGCTCCTACAATGAGCAGTTCTTC.

V gene TRBV20-1 combines with J gene TRBJ2-1; the match to TRBD2 covers 11 bases. Looked up from germline, CDR1 is DFQATT and CDR2 is SNEGSKA (reference sequence). The junction had 6 bases not matched to a gene; V was cut back by 0 bases and J by 8 bases. This CDR3 has 15 residues. The CDR3 sequence is CSARERLAGIDEQFF. CDR3 nucleotide sequence: TGCAGTGCTAGAGAAAGACTAGCGGGAATCGATGAGCAGTTCTTC.

The rearrangement joins TRBV11-2 to TRBJ2-5; TRBD2 matches at 13 bases. Looked up from germline, CDR1 is SGHAT and CDR2 is FQNNGV. CDR3 length: 17 amino acids. The ends lost 3 bases at V and 3 bases at J; junction bases unmatched: 7. This CDR3 is CASSFRSGTSGKETQYF. The CDR3 region has the DNA TGTGCCAGCAGCTTCCGGTCCGGGACTAGCGGGAAAGAGACCCAGTACTTC.

This clonotype showed up just a few times. The V and J genes are TRBV12-3 or TRBV12-4 and TRBJ2-1; 10 bases are a match to TRBD2. The CDR3 spans 15 residues. V shed 6 bases and J 8 bases; nucleotides not matched to a gene: 10. Here the CDR3 reads CASSPSGSLKYEQFF. The CDR3 bases are TGTGCCAGCAGCCCTAGCGGGAGTTTGAAATATGAGCAGTTCTTC.

In this sample, this clonotype turned up a few times. The chain couples TRBV5-4 to TRBJ2-5, with a weak D call TRBD1 (6 bases). The CDR3 is 14 amino acids. The V end was cut by 4 bases, the J end by 1 base, with 11 bases between. CDR1 and CDR2 from the germline V gene are SGHNT and YYREEE (reference sequence). CDR3 sequence: CASSGGQRQETQYF. The CDR3 nucleotides read TGTGCCAGCAGCGGTGGACAGCGCCAAGAGACCCAGTACTTC.

This clonotype was detected only a few times. The V and J genes are TRBV5-1 and TRBJ2-2; 9 nucleotides agree with TRBD1. Germline V gene sequence: CDR1 SGHRS, CDR2 YFSETQ. CDR3 length equals 15 residues. J gave up 8 bases and V 3 bases, and 8 bases lay outside the gene matches. The CDR3 DNA follows: TGCGCCAGCAGCTCCGGGACAGGGTTTACTGGGGAGCTGTTTTTT. This codes for CASSSGTGFTGELFF. Supplemented by reference TRBV5-1 and TRBJ2-2, the full variable domain reads KAGVTQTPRYLIKTRGQQVTLSCSPISGHRSVSWYQQTPGQGLQFLFEYFSETQRNKGNFPGRFSGRQFSNSRSEMNVSTLELGDSALYLCASSSGTGFTGELFFGEGSRLTVL.

This clonotype was seen at least ten times. The chain employs TRBV5-1 and TRBJ2-1; TRBD2 matches at 8 bases. Germline lookup yields CDR1 SGHRS and CDR2 YFSETQ. The CDR3 loop spans 15 amino acids. Losses at the gene ends were 1 base for V and 6 bases for J; bases not matched to a gene: 6. CDR3 sequence reads: CASSLRSGSSNEQFF. In DNA form, the CDR3 reads TGCGCCAGCAGCTTGAGAAGCGGGAGCAGCAATGAGCAGTTCTTC. The whole variable domain, remainder taken from reference TRBV5-1 and TRBJ2-1, is KAGVTQTPRYLIKTRGQQVTLSCSPISGHRSVSWYQQTPGQGLQFLFEYFSETQRNKGNFPGRFSGRQFSNSRSEMNVSTLELGDSALYLCASSLRSGSSNEQFFGPGTRLTVL.